This TCR beta chain was found in a study of T cells in Graves' hyperthyroidism and ophthalmopathy (dated by TCRdb to between 2017 and 2020). Regarding the study in general: Peripheral blood was collected at initial diagnosis, before any treatment. Following sampling, methimazole starting at 30 mg daily was given to hyperthyroidism patients, and high-dose intravenous methylprednisolone was given to ophthalmopathy patients. In about 6 Graves' hyperthyroidism patients, the study also compared T-cell repertoires from thyroid tissue with T-cell repertoires from blood. Prospective prediction of ophthalmopathy was tested in an independent validation cohort consisting of 18 to 20 hyperthyroidism patients and approximately 16 patients who later progressed to ophthalmopathy. The approximately 95 discovery patients were divided at random into training and test sets in a 7:3 ratio. To identify TCR V-J signatures that set the groups apart, the researchers used a discovery cohort of more than 95 patients, made up of 40 to 45 with Graves' ophthalmopathy and around 58 with stable Graves' hyperthyroidism. According to the paper, TCR Vbeta CDR3 sequencing was carried out on 135 peripheral blood samples, which came from under 50 ophthalmopathy, around 75 hyperthyroidism and approximately 17 progressor patients.

This clonotype was detected ten times or more. No cognate antigen has been identified for it. No base qualities exist here, and no much larger clone lies one base off it. TCR beta CDR3 regions were amplified from RNA transcripts. The TCR CDR3 was subjected to a first round of RT-PCR using the HTBI primer set and the Qiagen OneStep RT-PCR kit. Libraries were constructed in a second round of multiplex PCR, after which size selection and purification were performed. The libraries were sequenced on an Illumina HiSeq2000 using paired-end 100 bp reads. In the source study's methods: Raw data were processed with SOAPnuke, discarding reads with adapters, uncalled bases, mean Phred below 15, or no exact constant-primer or identifier match. High-quality paired reads were merged using COPE v1.2.5, and each unique nucleotide sequence was defined as a clonotype. MiTCR v1.1 was used to align the clonotypes against IMGT TRBV, TRBD and TRBJ reference segments. The analysis included only V-J combinations with a frequency above 0.0001, which together covered 99.2% of the repertoires. The TCS score was defined as the ratio of F50 (clonal expansion) to E x V (chaos), calculated using BLOSUM62-based TCRdist between CDR3 peptides within each V-J. Welch's t-statistics and random forest reduced roughly 530 V-J features to about 12, which were used in a naive Bayes classifier (R e1071). Using fastp trimming at Q25 and MiXCR clonotype assembly, TCRdb reanalyzed the public sequencing data and kept in-frame beta chains. For every CDR3 protein sequence, its rows merge into one entry that carries the most common genes and DNA. The V and J calls were determined by TCRdb, not by the authors. This sample gives around 190,000 distinct CDR3 sequences in total; over 15% of them show up just once. The ten largest make up roughly 30% of the sample.

What the study reported, not specific to this receptor: Sample size was not statistically predetermined, and investigators were not blinded to group allocation. In validation, the model predicted progression to ophthalmopathy with roughly 70% sensitivity and less than 80% specificity, a median of roughly seven months before onset. Most expanded thyroid clonotypes (frequency above 0.001) were also detected in blood, a finding suggesting that blood repertoires may reflect thyroid immune responses. Ophthalmopathy was separated from stable hyperthyroidism by a 13 V-J signature model, with over 85% sensitivity and roughly 81% specificity obtained in cross-validation and 80%/75% obtained in testing.

Graves' hyperthyroidism was defined as stable when no progression to ophthalmopathy occurred over 18 months of follow-up. Hyperthyroidism patients were newly diagnosed, with disease duration under 2 months, and aged 18 to 65 years. Patients with uncontrolled infections, other autoimmune diseases, pregnancy or lactation were excluded. Clinical symptoms, serum thyroxine and TRAb, thyroid ultrasound, and orbital computed tomography formed the basis for the diagnoses. PBMCs were isolated from 7.5 to 10 ml of fresh peripheral blood by Ficoll-Paque density gradient centrifugation. Total RNA was extracted using Trizol reagent, and RNA quality was assessed on an Agilent 2100 Bioanalyzer. Its CDR3 holds 13 amino acids, cysteine through phenylalanine. The CDR3 DNA has 39 bases and is translated from base 1. At the junction V is shortened by 6 bases and J by 1 base, with 9 bases in between. CDR1 and CDR2, per the germline V gene, are MNHEY and SVGEGT.

The TCR was taken from a woman aged 45-65 years with Graves' hyperthyroidism. The sequenced sample consisted of blood. The sequence is built from TRBV6-2 or TRBV6-3 and TRBJ2-5; a confident D gene designation cannot be given. The CDR3: CASRPPVQETQYF. The sequence in DNA is TGTGCCAGCAGACCCCCGGTCCAAGAGACCCAGTACTTC.